Listed below are T cell receptor beta chains from one sample, sequenced in a study of T cells in Graves' hyperthyroidism and ophthalmopathy. TCRdb independently ran MiXCR on the multiplex PCR reads; one entry per CDR3 protein. Altogether roughly 500,000 distinct CDR3 sequences are present, around 13% being singletons, with the ten largest covering 5.8%. Sequencing used blood. These receptors were collected from a woman aged 25 to 39 with Graves' hyperthyroidism that later progressed to Graves' ophthalmopathy. The CDR3 runs from the conserved cysteine through the conserved F or W. Each record gives: clone size, V gene, J gene, D gene, CDR3 protein, CDR3 DNA. D genes are given only for firm matches. The size field is filled for only some rows; it gives once, few, many or a size class.

many,TRBV30,TRBJ1-2,-,CAWSGDWNYGYTF,TGTGCCTGGAGCGGGGACTGGAACTATGGCTACACCTTC
-,TRBV4-1,TRBJ2-3,TRBD1,CASSHLDRDPDTQYF,TGCGCCAGCAGCCACCTCGACAGGGACCCAGATACGCAGTATTTT
many,TRBV12-3/TRBV12-4,TRBJ1-2,TRBD1,CASRETGGNYGYTF,TGTGCCAGCAGGGAGACAGGGGGGAACTATGGCTACACCTTC
-,TRBV3-1,TRBJ2-2,-,CASSQGAANTGELFF,TGTGCCAGCAGCCAAGGAGCGGCGAACACCGGGGAGCTGTTTTTT
many,TRBV7-2,TRBJ1-5,TRBD1,CASSPTGQGHQPQHF,TGTGCCAGCAGCCCGACCGGACAGGGTCATCAGCCCCAGCATTTT
many,TRBV2,TRBJ1-1,-,CASSQNGGLGEAFF,TGTGCCAGCAGCCAAAACGGCGGGCTGGGGGAAGCTTTCTTT
many,TRBV2,TRBJ2-1,-,CASSVGRESVNNEQFF,TGTGCCAGCAGTGTAGGTAGGGAATCGGTAAACAATGAGCAGTTCTTC
few,TRBV30,TRBJ2-7,TRBD2,CASFKTSGSYEQYF,TGTGCCTCTTTTAAGACTAGCGGGAGTTACGAGCAGTACTTC
many,TRBV3-1,TRBJ1-2,TRBD1,CASSHRTGENGYTF,TGTGCCAGCAGCCACCGGACAGGGGAGAATGGCTACACCTTC
many,TRBV20-1,TRBJ1-2,-,CSANPSRDKANYGYTF,TGCAGTGCTAACCCTAGCCGGGACAAAGCTAACTATGGCTACACCTTC
many,TRBV6-1,TRBJ2-1,-,CASEGRLDNEQFF,TGTGCCAGCGAGGGCCGTTTGGACAATGAGCAGTTCTTC
many,TRBV13,TRBJ1-1,-,CASSFPGRTEAFF,TGTGCCAGCAGCTTCCCTGGTCGGACTGAAGCTTTCTTT
many,TRBV27,TRBJ1-6,TRBD1,CASSRGTGGNSPLHF,TGTGCCAGCAGTCGGGGGACAGGGGGCAATTCACCCCTCCACTTT
many,TRBV29-1,TRBJ2-2,TRBD1,CSATQGQTRTGELFF,TGCAGCGCTACCCAGGGACAGACGAGAACCGGGGAGCTGTTTTTT
many,TRBV7-2,TRBJ1-5,-,CASSLGSVHSNQPQHF,TGTGCCAGCAGCTTAGGGTCAGTCCATAGCAATCAGCCCCAGCATTTT
many,TRBV12-3/TRBV12-4,TRBJ1-3,TRBD1,CASSPPTGVGNTIYF,TGTGCCAGCAGTCCTCCTACAGGGGTCGGAAACACCATATATTTT
many,TRBV5-1,TRBJ1-1,-,CASSLDRPFGTEAFF,TGCGCCAGCAGCTTGGACAGACCTTTTGGCACTGAAGCTTTCTTT
-,TRBV6-1,TRBJ2-7,TRBD1,CASSDRGTYEQYF,TGTGCCAGCAGTGACAGGGGGACCTACGAGCAGTACTTC
many,TRBV28,TRBJ2-5,TRBD2,CASTGLAGETQYF,TGTGCCAGCACCGGACTAGCGGGAGAGACCCAGTACTTC
few,TRBV5-1,TRBJ2-3,TRBD2,CASSIGTSGRGVNTQYF,TGCGCCAGCAGCATCGGGACTAGCGGGAGGGGGGTGAATACGCAGTATTTT
many,TRBV5-1,TRBJ2-7,-,CASSLGGASSYEQYF,TGCGCCAGCAGCTTGGGGGGCGCAAGCTCCTACGAGCAGTACTTC
once,TRBV19,TRBJ2-7,TRBD1,CATSGTDSYEQYF,TGTGCCACCTCCGGGACAGACTCCTACGAGCAGTACTTC
-,TRBV18,TRBJ2-1,TRBD1,CASSPQDRVAEQFF,TGTGCCAGCTCCCCCCAAGACAGGGTGGCTGAGCAGTTCTTC
few,TRBV12-3/TRBV12-4,TRBJ1-1,-,CASSFGPERNTEAFF,TGTGCCAGCAGTTTTGGTCCCGAAAGGAACACTGAAGCTTTCTTT
-,TRBV19,TRBJ1-3,-,CASSMRRGFSGNTIYF,TGTGCCAGTAGTATGAGGAGGGGGTTCTCTGGAAACACCATATATTTT
-,TRBV20-1,TRBJ1-5,-,CSAREMGSNNQPQHF,TGCAGTGCTAGAGAAATGGGTTCTAACAATCAGCCCCAGCATTTT
many,TRBV7-9,TRBJ2-3,TRBD2,CASSRTSGRSDTQYF,TGTGCCAGCAGCAGAACTAGCGGGAGGTCAGATACGCAGTATTTT
many,TRBV29-1,TRBJ2-3,TRBD1,CSVERQGAGTDTQYF,TGCAGCGTTGAGAGGCAGGGGGCGGGCACAGATACGCAGTATTTT
many,TRBV5-6,TRBJ1-1,-,CASSLDSLRPNTEAFF,TGTGCCAGCAGCTTGGATTCTCTTAGGCCGAACACTGAAGCTTTCTTT
-,TRBV25-1,TRBJ1-4,-,CASKFGEKLFF,TGTGCCAGCAAATTCGGTGAAAAACTGTTTTTT
few,TRBV7-2,TRBJ2-3,-,CASSPLAGADTQYF,TGTGCCAGCAGTCCCCTCGCAGGGGCAGATACGCAGTATTTT
few,TRBV3-1,TRBJ2-1,-,CASSPTLGENYNEQFF,TGTGCCAGCAGCCCCACGTTAGGAGAAAACTACAATGAGCAGTTCTTC
once,TRBV6-2/TRBV6-3,TRBJ1-5,-,CASSYSEFSNQPQHF,TGTGCCAGCAGTTACTCGGAGTTTAGCAATCAGCCCCAGCATTTT
many,TRBV18,TRBJ1-2,-,CASSPRRVSYGYTF,TGTGCCAGCTCACCACGCAGGGTGAGCTATGGCTACACCTTC
many,TRBV7-9,TRBJ1-1,TRBD1,CASSNRGAEAFF,TGTGCCAGCAGCAACAGGGGGGCTGAAGCTTTCTTT
many,TRBV9,TRBJ2-7,TRBD2,CASSVEGTSYEQYF,TGTGCCAGCAGCGTAGAGGGGACTAGCTACGAGCAGTACTTC
few,TRBV24-1,TRBJ2-2,-,CATSDGGLPAGELFF,TGTGCCACCAGTGATGGGGGGCTCCCCGCCGGGGAGCTGTTTTTT
many,TRBV19,TRBJ1-5,TRBD1,CASSRTGGDQPQHF,TGTGCCAGTAGCAGGACAGGGGGAGATCAGCCCCAGCATTTT
many,TRBV7-2,TRBJ1-2,-,CASSLRQFYGYTF,TGTGCCAGCAGCTTACGGCAGTTTTATGGCTACACCTTC
-,TRBV30,TRBJ2-2,-,CAWKGDGVGELFF,TGTGCCTGGAAGGGAGACGGCGTCGGGGAGCTGTTTTTT
few,TRBV20-1,TRBJ1-5,TRBD1,CSAIVGGVNQPQHF,TGCAGTGCTATTGTAGGGGGCGTCAATCAGCCCCAGCATTTT